This TCR beta chain was sequenced for a study of blood T cell repertoires in COVID-19. Study-level background: The analysed material was cDNA or gDNA that came from T cells, B-cell-depleted T cells, or PBMCs.

CDR1 and CDR2 from the germline V gene are SNHLY and FYNNEI. The V and J ends lost 3 bases and 7 bases respectively, with 15 bases between them. This CDR3 has 14 residues. The assay was immunoSEQ multiplex PCR, and TCRdb's table has in-frame clones only and misses some. This sample has around 180,000 clones, with around 90% found just once. This clone was counted only a few times. Source material: peripheral blood. This receptor was obtained from a human donor in a cohort sampled during active COVID-19. V and J are TRBV2 and TRBJ1-1; no definite D call. CDR3 DNA sequence: TGTGCCAGCAGTGATGGGCAGTTCACCGGTGAAGCTTTCTTT. Translating it yields CASSDGQFTGEAFF.